The T cell receptor beta chain under discussion was sequenced for a study of Ad26.COV2.S vaccination and SARS-CoV-2 variants (dated by TCRdb to about 2021). Looking at the study overall: TCRbeta repertoire sequencing served as the tool for gauging how specific and how broad the SARS-CoV-2-reactive T cell receptors were following Ad26.COV2.S vaccination. The TCR-sequenced set comprised about 32 samples: 19 Ad26.COV2.S vaccine recipients, 5 placebo recipients and 8 SARS-CoV-2 convalescent individuals.

The immunoSEQ Assay was the method used to sequence TCRbeta CDR3 regions. After extraction, genomic DNA underwent amplification by bias-controlled multiplex PCR, followed by high-throughput sequencing. The study's processing was this. Collapsing and filtering of sequences were performed to quantify the absolute abundance of each unique TCRbeta CDR3 region. T cell fraction was estimated by normalizing TCRbeta template counts to usable DNA, with usable DNA measured through amplification of reference genes found in all nucleated cells. Repertoire TCRs were annotated as SARS-CoV-2-specific by exact matching of V gene, CDR3 amino acid sequence and J gene to a known reactive TCR set. The reference SARS-CoV-2 TCR set came from MIRA and was filtered for enrichment in COVID-19-positive ImmuneCODE repertoires, removing public or cross-reactive TCRs. Using the MIRA antigens, annotated TCRs were further analysed by specific ORF or by position within an ORF. Breadth was defined as annotated unique rearrangements over total unique productive rearrangements; depth was the summed frequency of those rearrangements. Group comparisons of TCR breadth used two-sided Wilcoxon rank-sum tests. This immuneACCESS table, as held by TCRdb, lists in-frame sequences with V and J called but not all clones. Of the missing ones, under half trace to an unresolved V gene in checked studies; the others have no known cause. The V and J calls and the clone size are those of that table, but D and trimming were determined from the DNA. Here the sample has over 110,000 clones; 70% to 90% occur a single time. The leading ten clones occupy 5% of the sample.

The CDR3, cysteine through phenylalanine, is 13 amino acids long. The sequence is cut down to CDR3 DNA, 39 bases in frame from base 1. The germline V gene gives CDR1 as SGHTA and CDR2 as FQGNSA. At the junction V is shortened by 5 bases and J by 7 bases, with 14 bases in between. The sample's time point label is to be understood as: individuals recovered from natural SARS-CoV-2 infection. A remark on this clone: Its antigen remains unidentified. Base qualities are not recorded, but no much larger clone differs from it by a single base.

Points the paper makes about the study in general: Spike-specific TCR breadth was higher in Ad26.COV2.S recipients than in placebo recipients (P = 0.0014). Vaccine and placebo recipients had similar non-spike TCR breadth, a finding consistent with the vaccine containing only spike. The authors noted that the TCR breadth and depth analyses may have underestimated total T cell responses. After vaccination, spike-specific CD8+ and CD4+ T cell responses were reported to show substantial breadth.

The receptor chain draws on TRBV7-2 and TRBJ1-1; the D gene identity is not certain. The sequence was obtained from a human donor who had recovered from COVID-19. The sequencing here drew on peripheral blood, taken after recovery from COVID-19. The base sequence is TGTGCCAGCAGCCCAAGGGCCGGGTTTGAAGCTTTCTTT. The translation is CASSPRAGFEAFF.